This T cell receptor beta chain is from a study of T cells in Graves' hyperthyroidism and ophthalmopathy. Study results and limitations: Most thyroid clonotypes expanded above 0.001 appeared in blood too. Separation of ophthalmopathy from stable hyperthyroidism was achieved by a 13 V-J model.

Germline V gives CDR1 MNHNS, CDR2 SASEGT. J was trimmed by 3 bases and V by 4 bases; bases with no gene match: 3. CDR3 length: 13 residues. This clonotype was seen ten or more times. The antigen is not known. Researchers took RNA transcripts and amplified the TCR beta CDR3 regions from them. The HTBI set primed first-round TCR CDR3 RT-PCR. MiXCR, applied by TCRdb to the multiplex PCR reads, yields one record per CDR3 protein. The sample holds roughly 180,000 distinct CDR3 sequences, 17% seen once. Patients having uncontrolled infection, another autoimmune disease, pregnancy or lactation were not included. Clinical symptoms, serum thyroxine and TRAb, thyroid ultrasound and orbital computed tomography together formed the diagnostic basis.

The chain is built from TRBV6-1 and TRBJ2-7, with 7 bases that match TRBD1. This receptor was taken from a woman in her fifties or sixties with Graves' hyperthyroidism. Sequencing was carried out using blood. The CDR3 is CASSVGQLYEQYF. The CDR3 bases are TGTGCCAGCAGTGTGGGACAGCTCTACGAGCAGTACTTC.